This T cell receptor beta chain comes out of a study of spatial heterogeneity in lung cancer. This CDR3 has 14 residues. V lost 6 bases to trimming and J lost 3 bases, with 14 bases between them. Germline V gene lookup returns CDR1 MNHEY and CDR2 SVGAGI. Stated time point: blood at routine non-recurrence follow-up after resection. Sequencing covered unsorted whole RNA taken from tumor, nontumor lung or frozen PBMC. This clonotype was observed at least ten times. The target antigen is unknown. In TCRdb, the 5' RACE reads were re-called with MiXCR into one record per CDR3 protein. The table has about 25,000 distinct CDR3 sequences, 5% to 6% seen once. Findings of the study overall: Ubiquitous expanded tumor TCRs were seen in blood more at resection than at follow-up.

This clonotype was obtained from a male donor with early-stage non-small cell lung cancer. J is TRBJ1-1 and V is TRBV6-5; D might be TRBD1 (5 bases). Sample: PBMCs, taken at follow-up. The CDR3 DNA is TGTGCCAGCAGCCTAGGGGCTGCGGACACTGAAGCTTTCTTT. Translation: CASSLGAADTEAFF.